The clone carrying this T cell receptor (beta chain) has at least ten counts. This CDR3 comprises 15 residues. Trimming removed 8 bases at V and 0 bases at J, with 14 bases between. Per the germline V gene, CDR1 is SNHLY and CDR2 is FYNNEI. This entry is derived from a study of metastatic and nonmetastatic thyroid tumors. TCRdb re-clonotyped the PCR reads through MiXCR. The data show more than 90,000 clones, approximately 12% seen once. Patients were all untreated before their thyroid surgery. The chain couples TRBV2 to TRBJ1-5; D perhaps matches TRBD1 (6 bases). Sequenced sample: blood. The sequence was collected from a female donor with papillary thyroid cancer or a benign thyroid nodule (not recorded which). Some clones in this sample may be carry-over from other donors' samples. In DNA, the CDR3 is TGTGCCAGCCGAGGACAGTCTCTTAGCAATCAGCCCCAGCATTTT. Protein sequence: CASRGQSLSNQPQHF.